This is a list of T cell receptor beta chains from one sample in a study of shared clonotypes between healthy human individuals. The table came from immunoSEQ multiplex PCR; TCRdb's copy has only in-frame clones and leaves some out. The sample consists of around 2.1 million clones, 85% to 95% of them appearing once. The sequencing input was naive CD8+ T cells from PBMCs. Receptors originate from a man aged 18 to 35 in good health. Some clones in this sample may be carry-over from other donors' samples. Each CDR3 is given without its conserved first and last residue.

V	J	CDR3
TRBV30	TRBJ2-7	AWSGQGYEQY
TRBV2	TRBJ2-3	ASSEGGSDTQY
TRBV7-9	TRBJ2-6	ASSQPSASGANVLT
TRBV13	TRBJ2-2	ASSQYRVSLGPNTGELF
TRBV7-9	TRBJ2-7	ASSFRRSEQY
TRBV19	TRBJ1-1	ASSMLMGGEDTEAF
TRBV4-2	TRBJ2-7	ASSQEGYSPSSYEQY
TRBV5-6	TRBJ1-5	ASSLVGNNQPQH
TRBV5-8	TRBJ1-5	ASSWRTRNQPQH
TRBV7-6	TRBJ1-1	ASSLPTGADTEAF
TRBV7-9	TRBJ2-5	ASSFKWTLQETQY
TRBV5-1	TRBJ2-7	ASSLAPEDYEQY
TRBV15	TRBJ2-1	ATSRELKGTSGLGEQF
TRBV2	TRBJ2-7	ASSSRGGVVYEQY
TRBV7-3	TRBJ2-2	ASSLARSNTGELF
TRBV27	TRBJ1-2	ASSLSLGPDGYT
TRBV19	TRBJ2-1	ASSMSEYNEQF
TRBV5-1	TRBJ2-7	ASSLASSGSVPTYEQY
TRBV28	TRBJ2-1	ASSLRGLAGNNEQF
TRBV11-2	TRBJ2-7	ASSGGRVYEQY
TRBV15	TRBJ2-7	ATSRGGNRYEQY
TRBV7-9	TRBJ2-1	ASSLGREENEQF
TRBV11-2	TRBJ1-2	ASSLDKGQLNYGYT
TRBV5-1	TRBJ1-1	ASSPAKPTGMNTEAF
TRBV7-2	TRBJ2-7	ASSLPSSGSFYEQY
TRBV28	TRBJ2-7	ASSLSNTGSEQY
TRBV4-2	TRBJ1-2	ASSHRGGPTNYGYT